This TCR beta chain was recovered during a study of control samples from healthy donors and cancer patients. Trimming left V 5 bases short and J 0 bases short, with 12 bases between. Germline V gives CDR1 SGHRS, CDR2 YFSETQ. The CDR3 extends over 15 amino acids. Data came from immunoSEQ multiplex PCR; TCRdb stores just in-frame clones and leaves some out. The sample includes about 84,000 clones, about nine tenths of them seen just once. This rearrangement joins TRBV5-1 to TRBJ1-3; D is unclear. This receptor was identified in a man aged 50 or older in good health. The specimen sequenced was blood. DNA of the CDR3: TGCGCCAGCAGGGACGGACTTTCCTCTGGAAACACCATATATTTT. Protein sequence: CASRDGLSSGNTIYF.